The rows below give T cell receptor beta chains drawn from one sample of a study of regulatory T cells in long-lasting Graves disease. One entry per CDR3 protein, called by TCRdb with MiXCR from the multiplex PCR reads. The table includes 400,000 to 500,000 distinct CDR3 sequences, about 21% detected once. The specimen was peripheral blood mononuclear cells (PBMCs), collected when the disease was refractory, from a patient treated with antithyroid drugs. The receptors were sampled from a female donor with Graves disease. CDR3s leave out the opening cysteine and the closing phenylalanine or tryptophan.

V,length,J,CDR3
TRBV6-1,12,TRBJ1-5,ASRKSSSNQPQH
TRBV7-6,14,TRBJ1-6,ASSLGKTRTSSPLH
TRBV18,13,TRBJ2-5,ASSIQGGQTETQY
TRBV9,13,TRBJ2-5,ASSASEGDQETQY
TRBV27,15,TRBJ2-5,ASSLRVTSGRQETQY
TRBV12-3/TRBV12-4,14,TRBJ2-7,VSTLGRLAGVDEQY
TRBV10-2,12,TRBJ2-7,ASSSGRATYEQY
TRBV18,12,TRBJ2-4,ASSLSGSRTDGY
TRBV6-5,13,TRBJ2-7,ASSYSPSGTYEQY
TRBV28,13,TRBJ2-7,ASSETGVGSYEQY
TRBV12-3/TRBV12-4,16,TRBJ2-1,ASSLEPGGGGVTDEQF
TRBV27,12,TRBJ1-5,ASSFFRGNMPQH
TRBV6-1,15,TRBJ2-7,ASSEVVVSGETYEQY
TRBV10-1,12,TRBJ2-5,ATSDPASGETQY
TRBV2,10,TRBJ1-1,ASRDEGLEAF
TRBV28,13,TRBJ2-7,ASSETGTLSYEQY
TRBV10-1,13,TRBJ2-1,ASSGGLAVYNEQF
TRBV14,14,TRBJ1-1,ASSQDSPGPNTEAF
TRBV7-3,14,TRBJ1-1,ASTSIGYRGAVRAF
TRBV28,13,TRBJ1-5,ASSPLGQGDQPQH
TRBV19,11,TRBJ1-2,ASSMGINYGYT
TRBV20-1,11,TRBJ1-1,SASSGTNTEAF
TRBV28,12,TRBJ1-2,ASSTQRNVYGYT
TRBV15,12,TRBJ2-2,ATSLYANTGELF
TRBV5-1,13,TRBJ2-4,ASSRLVGGKNIQY
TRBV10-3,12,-,AIRQDRGPYEQY
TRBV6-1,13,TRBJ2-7,ASRALPQFYYEQY
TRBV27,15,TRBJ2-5,ASSLGQGPTGQETQY